This TCR beta chain was observed in a study of T-cell reconstitution after alpha-beta-depleted transplantation in children. V shed 1 base and J 4 bases; nucleotides not matched to a gene: 0. This CDR3 has 13 amino acids. For TCRbeta, the library was prepared with unique molecular identifiers. TCRdb re-called the PCR reads through MiXCR, storing one row per CDR3 protein. The top ten clones hold 2% to 3% of a sample with hundreds of thousands of distinct CDR3 sequences, roughly 33% of them seen once. Sequences were derived from PBMCs from the stem cell graft donor, sampled from the stem cell graft. The source of this sequence is a human donor who donated a stem cell graft to a child with aplastic anemia. The V and J genes are TRBV12-3 or TRBV12-4 and TRBJ1-2; TRBD1 agrees at 7 bases. CDR3 sequence reads: CASSLEGAYGYTF. CDR3 nucleotides: TGTGCCAGCAGTTTAGAGGGGGCCTATGGCTACACCTTC.